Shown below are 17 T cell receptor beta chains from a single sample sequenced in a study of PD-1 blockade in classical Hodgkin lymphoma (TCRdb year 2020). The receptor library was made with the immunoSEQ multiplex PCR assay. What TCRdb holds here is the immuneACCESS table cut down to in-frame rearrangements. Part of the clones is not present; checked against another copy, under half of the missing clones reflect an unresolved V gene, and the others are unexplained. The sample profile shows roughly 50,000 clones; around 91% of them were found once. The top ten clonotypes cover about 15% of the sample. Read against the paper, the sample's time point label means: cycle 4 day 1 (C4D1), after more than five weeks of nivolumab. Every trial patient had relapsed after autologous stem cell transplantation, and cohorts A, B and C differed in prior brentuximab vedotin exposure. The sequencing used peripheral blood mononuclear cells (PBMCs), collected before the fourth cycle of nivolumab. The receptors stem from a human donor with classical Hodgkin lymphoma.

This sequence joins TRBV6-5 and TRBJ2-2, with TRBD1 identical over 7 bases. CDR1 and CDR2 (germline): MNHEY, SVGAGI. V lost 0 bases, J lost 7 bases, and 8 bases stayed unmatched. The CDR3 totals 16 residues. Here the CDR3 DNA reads TGTGCCAGCAGTTACTCGAATCAGGGGGTTGGCGGGGAGCTGTTTTTT. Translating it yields CASSYSNQGVGGELFF.

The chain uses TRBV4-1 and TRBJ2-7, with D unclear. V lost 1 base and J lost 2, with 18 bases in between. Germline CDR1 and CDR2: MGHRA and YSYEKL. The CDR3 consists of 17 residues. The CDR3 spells CASSQVRPASITYEQYF. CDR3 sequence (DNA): TGCGCCAGCAGCCAAGTCAGACCGGCCTCCATTACCTACGAGCAGTACTTC.

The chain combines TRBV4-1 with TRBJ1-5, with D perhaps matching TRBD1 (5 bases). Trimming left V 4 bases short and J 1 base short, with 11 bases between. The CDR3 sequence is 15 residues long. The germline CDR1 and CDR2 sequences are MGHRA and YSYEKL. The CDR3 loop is CASSPAGASNQPQHF. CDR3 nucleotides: TGCGCCAGCAGCCCAGCTGGGGCGAGCAATCAGCCCCAGCATTTT.

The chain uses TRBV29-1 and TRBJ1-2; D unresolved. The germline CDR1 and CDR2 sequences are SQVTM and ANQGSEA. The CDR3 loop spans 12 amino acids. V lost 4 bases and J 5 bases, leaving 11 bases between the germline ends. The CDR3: CSVARSGYGYTF. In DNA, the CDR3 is TGCAGCGTTGCCAGATCGGGATATGGCTACACCTTC.

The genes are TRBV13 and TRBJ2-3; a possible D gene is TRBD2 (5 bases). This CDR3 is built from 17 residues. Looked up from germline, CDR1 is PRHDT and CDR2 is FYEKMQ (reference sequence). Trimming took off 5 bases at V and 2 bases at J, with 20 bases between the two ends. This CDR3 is CASSERTPLAPTDTQYF. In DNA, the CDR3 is TGTGCCAGCAGCGAGCGGACTCCCCTGGCGCCCACAGATACGCAGTATTTT.

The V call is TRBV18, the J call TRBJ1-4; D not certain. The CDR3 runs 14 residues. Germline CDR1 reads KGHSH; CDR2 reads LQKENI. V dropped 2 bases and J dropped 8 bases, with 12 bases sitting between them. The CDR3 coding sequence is TGTGCCAGCTCACCAAGCCTGGCTCAGGAAAAACTGTTTTTT. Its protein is CASSPSLAQEKLFF.

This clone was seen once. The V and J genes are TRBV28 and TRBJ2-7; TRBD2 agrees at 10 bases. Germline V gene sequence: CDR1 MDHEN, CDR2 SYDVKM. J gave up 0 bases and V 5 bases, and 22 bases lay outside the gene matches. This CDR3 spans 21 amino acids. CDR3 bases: TGTGCCAGCAGTAGGCTAGCGGGAGAATCAGAACTACTACATTTCTCCTACGAGCAGTACTTC. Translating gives CASSRLAGESELLHFSYEQYF.

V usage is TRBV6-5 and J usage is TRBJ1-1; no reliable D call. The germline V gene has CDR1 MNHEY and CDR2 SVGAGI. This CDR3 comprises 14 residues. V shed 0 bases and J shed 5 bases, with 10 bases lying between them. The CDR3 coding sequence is TGTGCCAGCAGTTACTCGTTCCAGACGACTGAAGCTTTCTTT. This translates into CASSYSFQTTEAFF.

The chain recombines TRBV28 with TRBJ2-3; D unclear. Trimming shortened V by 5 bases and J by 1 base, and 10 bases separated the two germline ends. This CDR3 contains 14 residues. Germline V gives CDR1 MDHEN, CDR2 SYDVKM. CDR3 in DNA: TGTGCCAGCAGTCATGGACGGGGCACAGATACGCAGTATTTT. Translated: CASSHGRGTDTQYF.

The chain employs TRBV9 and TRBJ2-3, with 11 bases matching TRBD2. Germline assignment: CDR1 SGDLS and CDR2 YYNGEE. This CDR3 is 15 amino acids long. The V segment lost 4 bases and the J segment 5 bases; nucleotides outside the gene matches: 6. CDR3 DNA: TGTGCCAGCAGCATTAGCGGGAGGGCCGTAGATACGCAGTATTTT. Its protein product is CASSISGRAVDTQYF.

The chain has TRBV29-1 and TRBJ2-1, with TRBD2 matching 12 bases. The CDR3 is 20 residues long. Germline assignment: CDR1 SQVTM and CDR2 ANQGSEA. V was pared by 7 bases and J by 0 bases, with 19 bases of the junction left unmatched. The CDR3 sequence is CSALRGRGTSGRSSYNEQFF. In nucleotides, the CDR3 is TGCAGCGCCCTGAGGGGGCGAGGAACTAGCGGGAGGTCCTCCTACAATGAGCAGTTCTTC.

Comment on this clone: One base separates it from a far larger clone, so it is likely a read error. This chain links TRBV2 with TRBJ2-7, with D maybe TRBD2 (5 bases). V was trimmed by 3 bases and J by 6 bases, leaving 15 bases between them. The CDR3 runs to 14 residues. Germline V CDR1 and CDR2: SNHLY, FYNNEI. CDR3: CASSESGLATEQYF. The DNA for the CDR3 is TGTGCCAGCAGTGAGTCGGGCCTAGCCACCGAGCAGTACTTC.

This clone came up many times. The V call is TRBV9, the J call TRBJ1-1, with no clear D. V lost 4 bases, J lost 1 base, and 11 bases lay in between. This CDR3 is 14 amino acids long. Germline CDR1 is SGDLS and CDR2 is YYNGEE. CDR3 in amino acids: CASSSGSWNTEAFF. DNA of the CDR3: TGTGCCAGCAGCTCCGGGAGTTGGAACACTGAAGCTTTCTTT.

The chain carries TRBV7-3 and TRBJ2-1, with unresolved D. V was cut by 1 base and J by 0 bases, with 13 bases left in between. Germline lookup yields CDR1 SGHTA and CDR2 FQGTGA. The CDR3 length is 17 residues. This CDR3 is CASSLNGLVFSYNEQFF. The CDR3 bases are TGTGCCAGCAGCTTAAATGGCCTAGTCTTCTCCTACAATGAGCAGTTCTTC.

The CDR3 region has the DNA TGTGCCAGCAGTTACTCGAAGTACTGGGGCGAGCAGTACTTC. As protein: CASSYSKYWGEQYF. The chain uses TRBV6-5 and TRBJ2-7; D gene unclear. The CDR3 totals 14 residues. The germline gives CDR1 MNHEY, CDR2 SVGAGI. The V and J ends lost 0 bases and 6 bases respectively, with 12 bases between them.

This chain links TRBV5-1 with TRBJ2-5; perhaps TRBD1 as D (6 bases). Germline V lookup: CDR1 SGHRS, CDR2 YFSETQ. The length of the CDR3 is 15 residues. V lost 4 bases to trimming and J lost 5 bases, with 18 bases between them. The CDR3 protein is CASSTGRGMWETQYF. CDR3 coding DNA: TGCGCCAGCAGCACGGGTAGGGGGATGTGGGAGACCCAGTACTTC.

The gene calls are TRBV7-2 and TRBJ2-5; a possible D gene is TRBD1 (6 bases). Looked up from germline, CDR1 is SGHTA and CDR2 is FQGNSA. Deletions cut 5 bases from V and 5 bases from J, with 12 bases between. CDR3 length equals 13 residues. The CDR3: CASSGQSWETQYF. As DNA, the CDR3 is TGTGCCAGCAGCGGACAGAGCTGGGAGACCCAGTACTTC.